Described below is a single T cell receptor beta chain sequence and its context. With V trimmed by 3 bases and J by 1 base, 8 bases remained unmatched. Germline V CDR1 and CDR2: LNHDA, SQIVND (reference sequence). This CDR3 is built from 16 residues. Only in-frame clones appear in the TCRdb table, and some are missing; sequencing was by immunoSEQ multiplex PCR. The sample includes 45,000 to 55,000 clones, 79% of them seen just once. This specimen belongs to a study of T cell responses to AZD1222 COVID-19 vaccine. V and J are TRBV19 and TRBJ2-7; 8 bases are shared with TRBD1. The receptor was isolated from an adult in good health. This specimen consisted of peripheral blood, obtained on day 0 of MenACWY control vaccination. The CDR3 here is CASSMLPDRGSYEQYF. The CDR3 bases are TGTGCCAGTAGTATGCTCCCTGACAGGGGATCCTACGAGCAGTACTTC.